The following is a TCR beta chain sequence with its context. Germline V lookup: CDR1 MRHNA, CDR2 SNTAGT. CDR3 length: 14 amino acids. Trimming at V came to 0 bases and at J to 10 bases, leaving 3 bases not matched to a gene. These data are taken from a study of blood T cell repertoires in COVID-19. For the study at large: Sample material is recorded as cDNA or gDNA derived from T cells, B-cell-depleted T cells, or PBMCs.

Using immunoSEQ multiplex PCR, the repertoire was profiled, and TCRdb retains in-frame clones only, with some absent. The sample yields 250,000 to 400,000 clones, over 85% seen once. Enrollees, about 18 to 95 years old, lived in 24 US areas. The chain carries TRBV6-4 and TRBJ1-2; 12 nucleotides align to TRBD1. Sequencing input: PBMCs or T cells enriched from blood (not recorded which). The clonotype comes from a man aged 55 to 70 who had recovered from COVID-19. Here the CDR3 reads CASSDSGTGGDYTF. The CDR3 DNA reads TGTGCCAGCAGTGACTCCGGGACAGGGGGCGACTACACCTTC.